The next 8 T cell receptor beta chains were all read from a single sample in a study of neurological immune-mediated disorders. One entry per CDR3 protein results from TCRdb running MiXCR on the 5' RACE reads. The data hold around 40,000 distinct CDR3 sequences, with roughly 6.9% observed a single time. Sequenced: CD4+ T cells from blood. The receptors shown here come from a man aged 45-65 years in good health.

The V and J genes are TRBV7-6 and TRBJ2-2; D uncertain. The germline gives CDR1 SGHVS, CDR2 FNYEAQ. There are 14 residues in the CDR3. V lost 0 bases and J 8 bases, leaving 10 bases between the germline ends. Here the CDR3 reads CASSLAPETGELFF. The CDR3 DNA reads as TGTGCCAGCAGCTTAGCGCCAGAGACTGGGGAGCTGTTTTTT. The whole variable domain, remainder taken from reference TRBV7-6 and TRBJ2-2, is GAGVSQSPRYKVTKRGQDVALRCDPISGHVSLYWYRQALGQGPEFLTYFNYEAQQDKSGLPNDRFSAERPEGSISTLTIQRTEQRDSAMYRCASSLAPETGELFFGEGSRLTVL.

In this sample, this clonotype turned up many times. The chain links TRBV7-3 to TRBJ2-7; tentatively, D is TRBD2 (7 bases). This CDR3 contains 15 residues. Germline V gene sequence: CDR1 SGHTA, CDR2 FQGTGA. Between the trimmed V and J ends, which lost 4 bases and 3 bases, there was a span of 16 bases. The CDR3 loop reads CASSSQGCGGYEQYF. CDR3 DNA sequence: TGTGCCAGCAGCTCCCAGGGGTGCGGGGGCTACGAGCAGTACTTC.

This clonotype was picked up many times. V is TRBV7-2 and J is TRBJ2-7; D is ambiguous. Per the germline V gene, CDR1 is SGHTA and CDR2 is FQGNSA. This CDR3 contains 14 residues. With 5 bases removed from V and 3 bases from J, the gap between germline ends came to 14 bases. The CDR3 nucleotides read TGTGCCAGCAGCCCTTCTACATACAACTACGAGCAGTACTTC. Encoded protein: CASSPSTYNYEQYF.

The sample holds many counts of this clonotype. The chain couples TRBV7-2 to TRBJ2-2, with D hard to call. The CDR3 covers 15 residues. Deletions cut 6 bases from V and 0 bases from J, with 11 bases between. In germline, CDR1 is SGHTA, CDR2 FQGNSA. This CDR3 reads CASRHDYANTGELFF. Here the CDR3 DNA reads TGTGCCAGCAGGCACGATTACGCGAACACCGGGGAGCTGTTTTTT.

V is TRBV4-3 and J is TRBJ2-7; TRBD2 aligns across 10 bases. CDR1 LGHNA and CDR2 YSLEER come from the germline V gene. Trimming cost V 3 bases and J 4 bases; bases outside gene matches: 6. The CDR3 is made up of 15 amino acids. For the CDR3, the DNA is TGCGCCAGCAGCCAGGGGGCTAGCGGGAGTTACGAGCAGTACTTC. Translating it yields CASSQGASGSYEQYF.

This clonotype was found many times. V gene TRBV29-1 combines with J gene TRBJ1-1; maybe TRBD1 (5 bases). From germline, CDR1 is SQVTM and CDR2 ANQGSEA. The CDR3 covers 14 residues. The V end lost 6 bases, the J end lost 1 base, and 15 bases lay between the germline ends. The CDR3 region is CSVRVWGRNTEAFF. The CDR3 DNA sequence: TGCAGCGTAAGGGTTTGGGGGAGGAACACTGAAGCTTTCTTT.

There are many counts of this clonotype. The rearrangement joins TRBV20-1 to TRBJ2-1, with TRBD2 matching 10 bases. CDR3 size: 15 residues. V lost 3 bases, J lost 7 bases, and 9 bases stayed unmatched. Germline V gene sequence: CDR1 DFQATT, CDR2 SNEGSKA (reference sequence). The CDR3: CSARTGTSEGNEQFF. As DNA, the CDR3 is TGCAGTGCTAGGACCGGGACTAGCGAAGGGAATGAGCAGTTCTTC.

This clonotype has at least ten counts. Here the CDR3 reads CSAPDRREQFF. The CDR3, as DNA: TGCAGTGCCCCCGACCGGCGAGAGCAGTTCTTC. This chain uses TRBV20-1 with TRBJ2-1; D not resolved. Per germline, CDR1 DFQATT and CDR2 SNEGSKA (reference sequence). The germline V and J ends were trimmed by 6 bases and 10 bases, with 13 bases remaining between them. CDR3 length: 11 amino acids.